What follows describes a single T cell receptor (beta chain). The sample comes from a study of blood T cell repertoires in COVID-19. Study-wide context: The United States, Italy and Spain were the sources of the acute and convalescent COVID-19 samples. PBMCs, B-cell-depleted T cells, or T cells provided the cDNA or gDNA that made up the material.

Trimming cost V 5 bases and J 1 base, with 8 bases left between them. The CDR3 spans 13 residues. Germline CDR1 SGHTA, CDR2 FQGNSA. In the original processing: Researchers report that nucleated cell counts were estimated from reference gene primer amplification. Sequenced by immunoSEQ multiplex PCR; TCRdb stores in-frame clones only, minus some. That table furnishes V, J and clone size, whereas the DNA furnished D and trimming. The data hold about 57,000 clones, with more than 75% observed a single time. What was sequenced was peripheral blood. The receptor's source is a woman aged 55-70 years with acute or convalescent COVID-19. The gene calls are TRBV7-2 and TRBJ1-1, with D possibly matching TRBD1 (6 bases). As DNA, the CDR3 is TGTGCCAGCAGCCGGGACACGAACACTGAAGCTTTCTTT. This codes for CASSRDTNTEAFF.